This T cell receptor beta chain was recovered during a study of response to subunit inactivated influenza vaccine. Study-level results: Each seasonal influenza vaccination recruits few new T cells, the authors suggested.

Only one count was recorded for this clonotype. No antigen is known for it. Germline-derived CDR1 and CDR2 are MNHNS and SASEGT. This CDR3 region has 17 residues. Trimming removed 7 bases from V and 5 bases from J; junction bases left unmatched: 16. TCRdb analysed the RT-PCR reads with MiXCR anew, one entry per CDR3 protein. The sample lists more than 600,000 distinct CDR3 sequences; about a fifth were seen once. V usage is TRBV6-1 and J usage is TRBJ2-5, with TRBD2 matching 10 bases. Sequenced material: PBMCs from blood, taken 5 days after vaccination. This clonotype originated in a man in his forties or fifties who received an inactivated influenza vaccine. CDR3 sequence: CASNPSGAGGPVETQYF. The CDR3 DNA is TGTGCCAGCAACCCCTCGGGAGCGGGGGGGCCCGTGGAGACCCAGTACTTC.